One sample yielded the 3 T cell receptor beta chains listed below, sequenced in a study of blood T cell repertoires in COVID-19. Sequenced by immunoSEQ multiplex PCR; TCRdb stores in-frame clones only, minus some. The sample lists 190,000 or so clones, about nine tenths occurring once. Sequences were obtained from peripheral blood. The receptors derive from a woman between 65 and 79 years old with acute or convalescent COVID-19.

The CDR3 region is CASSQRHENTEAFF. The CDR3 bases are TGCGCCAGCAGCCAGAGACACGAGAACACTGAAGCTTTCTTT. The V gene is TRBV5-1, the J gene TRBJ1-1; the D is unclear. Germline lookup yields CDR1 SGHRS and CDR2 YFSETQ. Trimming pared 4 bases from V and 1 base from J, leaving 11 bases between. The CDR3 contains 14 residues. Filled out from reference TRBV5-1 and TRBJ1-1, the complete variable domain reads KAGVTQTPRYLIKTRGQQVTLSCSPISGHRSVSWYQQTPGQGLQFLFEYFSETQRNKGNFPGRFSGRQFSNSRSEMNVSTLELGDSALYLCASSQRHENTEAFFGQGTRLTVV.

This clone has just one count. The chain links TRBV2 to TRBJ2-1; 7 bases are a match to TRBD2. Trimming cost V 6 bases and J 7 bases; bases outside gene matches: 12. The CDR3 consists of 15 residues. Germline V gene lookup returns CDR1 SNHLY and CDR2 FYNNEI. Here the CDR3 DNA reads TGTGCCAGCAGCGGGACCGCGCTAGCGGCTAATGAGCAGTTCTTC. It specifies CASSGTALAANEQFF.

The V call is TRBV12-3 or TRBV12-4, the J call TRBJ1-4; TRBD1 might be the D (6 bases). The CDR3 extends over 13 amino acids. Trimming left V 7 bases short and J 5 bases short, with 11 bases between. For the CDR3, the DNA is TGTGCCAGCATGGGGGGGGCAAATGAAAAACTGTTTTTT. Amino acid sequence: CASMGGANEKLFF.